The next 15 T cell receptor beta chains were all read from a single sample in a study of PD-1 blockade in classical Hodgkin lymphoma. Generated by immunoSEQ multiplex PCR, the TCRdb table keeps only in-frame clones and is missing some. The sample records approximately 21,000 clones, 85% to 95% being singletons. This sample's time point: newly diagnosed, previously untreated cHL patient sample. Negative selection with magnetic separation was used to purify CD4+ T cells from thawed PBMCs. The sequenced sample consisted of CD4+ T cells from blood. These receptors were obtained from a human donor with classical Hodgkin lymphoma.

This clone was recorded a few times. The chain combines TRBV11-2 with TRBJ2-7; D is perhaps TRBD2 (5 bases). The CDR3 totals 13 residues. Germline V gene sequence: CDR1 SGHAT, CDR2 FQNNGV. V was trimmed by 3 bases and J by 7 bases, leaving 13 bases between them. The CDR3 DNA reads TGTGCCAGCAGCTTTTTAGAGGGCGGAGAGCAGTACTTC. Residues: CASSFLEGGEQYF. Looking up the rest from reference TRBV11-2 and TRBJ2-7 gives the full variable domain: EAGVAQSPRYKIIEKRQSVAFWCNPISGHATLYWYQQILGQGPKLLIQFQNNGVVDDSQLPKDRFSAERLKGVDSTLKIQPAKLEDSAVYLCASSFLEGGEQYFGPGTRLTVT.

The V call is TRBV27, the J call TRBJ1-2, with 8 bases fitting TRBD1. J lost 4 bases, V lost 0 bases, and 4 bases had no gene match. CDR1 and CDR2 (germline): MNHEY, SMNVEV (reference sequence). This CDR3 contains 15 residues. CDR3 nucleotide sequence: TGTGCCAGCAGTTTATCGGCAGGGGGCTCCTATGGCTACACCTTC. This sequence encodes CASSLSAGGSYGYTF.

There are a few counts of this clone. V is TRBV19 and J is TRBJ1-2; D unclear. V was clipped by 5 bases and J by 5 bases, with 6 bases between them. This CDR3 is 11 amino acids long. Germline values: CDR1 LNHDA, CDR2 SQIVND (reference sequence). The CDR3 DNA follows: TGTGCCAGTAGTGGCAGTTATGGCTACACCTTC. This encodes CASSGSYGYTF.

CDR3 sequence (DNA): TGTGCCAGCTCCCCTGTCGAAGGTAGAAGGGTGGATACGCAGTATTTT. Amino acids: CASSPVEGRRVDTQYF. The chain is built from TRBV18 and TRBJ2-3; no reliable D call. The CDR3 loop spans 16 amino acids. The V end lost 6 bases, the J end lost 6 bases, and 22 bases lay between the germline ends. Germline CDR1 reads KGHSH; CDR2 reads LQKENI.

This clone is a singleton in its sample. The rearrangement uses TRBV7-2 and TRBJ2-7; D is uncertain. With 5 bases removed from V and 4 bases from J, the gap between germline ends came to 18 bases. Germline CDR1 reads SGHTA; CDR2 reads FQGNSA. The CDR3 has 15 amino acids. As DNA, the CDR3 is TGTGCCAGCAGCCCGCTCAGACTGTGGTCGTACGAGCAGTACTTC. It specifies CASSPLRLWSYEQYF.

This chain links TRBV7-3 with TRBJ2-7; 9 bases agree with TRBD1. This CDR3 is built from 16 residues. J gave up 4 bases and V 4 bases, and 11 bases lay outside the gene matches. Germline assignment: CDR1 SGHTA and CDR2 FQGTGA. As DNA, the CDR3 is TGTGCCAGCAGCTCGAGTGGGACAGGGTCCTCGTACGAGCAGTACTTC. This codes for CASSSSGTGSSYEQYF.

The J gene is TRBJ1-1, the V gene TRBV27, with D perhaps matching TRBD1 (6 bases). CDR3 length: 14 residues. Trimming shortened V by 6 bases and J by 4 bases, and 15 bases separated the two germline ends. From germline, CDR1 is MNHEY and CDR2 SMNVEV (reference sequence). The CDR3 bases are TGTGCCAGCAGACTAGACAGGCTGAGCACTGAAGCTTTCTTT. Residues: CASRLDRLSTEAFF.

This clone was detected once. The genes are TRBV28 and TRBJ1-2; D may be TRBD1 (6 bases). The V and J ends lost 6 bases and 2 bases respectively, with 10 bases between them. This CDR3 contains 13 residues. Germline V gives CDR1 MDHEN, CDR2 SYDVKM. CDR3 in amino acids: CASRRDTNYGYTF. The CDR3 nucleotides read TGTGCCAGCAGACGGGACACCAACTATGGCTACACCTTC.

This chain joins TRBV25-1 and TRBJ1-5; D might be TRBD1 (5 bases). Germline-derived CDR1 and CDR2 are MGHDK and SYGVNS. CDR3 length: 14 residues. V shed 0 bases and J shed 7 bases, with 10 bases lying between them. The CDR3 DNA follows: TGTGCCAGCAGTGAATATGGCGAGGGGCAGCCCCAGCATTTT. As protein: CASSEYGEGQPQHF.

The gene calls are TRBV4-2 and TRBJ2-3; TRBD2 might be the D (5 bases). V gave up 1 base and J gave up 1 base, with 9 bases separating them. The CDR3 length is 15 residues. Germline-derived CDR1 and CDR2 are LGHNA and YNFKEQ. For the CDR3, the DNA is TGTGCCAGCAGCCAAGTAGCGACCCGCACAGATACGCAGTATTTT. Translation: CASSQVATRTDTQYF.

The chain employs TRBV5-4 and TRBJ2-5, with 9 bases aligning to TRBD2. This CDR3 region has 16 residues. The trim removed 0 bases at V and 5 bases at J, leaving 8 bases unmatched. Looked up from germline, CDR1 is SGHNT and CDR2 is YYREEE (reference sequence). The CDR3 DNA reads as TGTGCCAGCAGCTTGGTTGCGGGGGGGCCGGAGGAGACCCAGTACTTC. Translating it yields CASSLVAGGPEETQYF.

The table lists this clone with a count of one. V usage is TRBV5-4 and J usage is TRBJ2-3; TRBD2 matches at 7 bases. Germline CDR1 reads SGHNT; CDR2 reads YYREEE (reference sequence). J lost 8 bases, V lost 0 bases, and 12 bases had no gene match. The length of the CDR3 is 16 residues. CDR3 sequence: CASSLAAGVAEGTQYF. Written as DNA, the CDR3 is TGTGCCAGCAGCTTGGCCGCGGGAGTCGCAGAAGGTACGCAGTATTTT.

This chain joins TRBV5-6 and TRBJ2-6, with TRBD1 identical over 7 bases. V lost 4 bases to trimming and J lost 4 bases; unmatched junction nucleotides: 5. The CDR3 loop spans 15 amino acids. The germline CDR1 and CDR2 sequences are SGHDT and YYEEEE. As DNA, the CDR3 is TGTGCCAGCAGCCGAGACAGGGCAGGGGCCAACGTCCTGACTTTC. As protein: CASSRDRAGANVLTF.

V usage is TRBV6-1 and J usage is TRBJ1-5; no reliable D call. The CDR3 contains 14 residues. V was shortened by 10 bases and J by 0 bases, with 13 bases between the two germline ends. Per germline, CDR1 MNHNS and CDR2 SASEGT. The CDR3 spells CATQPVYSNQPQHF. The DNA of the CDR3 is TGTGCCACCCAACCAGTTTATAGCAATCAGCCCCAGCATTTT.

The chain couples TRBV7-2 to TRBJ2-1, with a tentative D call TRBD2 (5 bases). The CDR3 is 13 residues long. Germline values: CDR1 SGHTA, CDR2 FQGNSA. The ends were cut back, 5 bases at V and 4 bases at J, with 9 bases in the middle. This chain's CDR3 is CASSRTQYNEQFF. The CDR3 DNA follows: TGTGCCAGCAGCCGGACTCAGTACAATGAGCAGTTCTTC.